Each of the 31 T cell receptor beta chains below was sequenced from the same sample in a study of cytomegalovirus exposure and HLA in healthy donors. The PCR contained 60 Vbeta and 13 Jbeta primers. This table comes from immunoSEQ multiplex PCR, and its TCRdb copy is limited to in-frame clones, with some not included. This sample has some 95,000 clones, with approximately 69% found just once. Sequencing input: PBMCs. Receptors were obtained from a female donor in good health and CMV-seronegative.

The V gene is TRBV11-2, the J gene TRBJ1-1; D unclear. V lost 2 bases to trimming and J lost 2 bases, with 9 bases between them. The CDR3 is made up of 14 amino acids. CDR1 is SGHAT and CDR2 is FQNNGV in the germline V gene. CDR3 protein: CASSLRSPNTEAFF. The CDR3 DNA sequence: TGTGCCAGCAGCTTAAGGAGCCCAAACACTGAAGCTTTCTTT.

This sequence joins TRBV11-3 and TRBJ2-7; a possible D gene is TRBD2 (5 bases). Germline loops: CDR1 SGHNT, CDR2 YENEEA. Deletions cut 4 bases from V and 1 base from J, with 8 bases between. The CDR3 covers 13 residues. The CDR3 bases are TGTGCCAGCAGCTCGGGGTATTCCTACGAGCAGTACTTC. Its protein is CASSSGYSYEQYF.

As to this clone: Germline and junction disagree at one end, which may indicate a read error. Additional DNA sequences in this sample encode the identical CDR3. The CDR3: CASSPQGDTEAFF. CDR3 nucleotide sequence: TGTGCCAGCTCCCCACAGGGGGACACTGAAGCTTTCTTT. The chain combines TRBV18 with TRBJ1-1, with TRBD1 identical over 8 bases. There are 13 residues in the CDR3. Germline CDR1 is KGHSH and CDR2 is LQKENI. The entire variable domain, with the rest obtained from reference TRBV18 and TRBJ1-1, is as follows: NAGVMQNPRHLVRRRGQEARLRCSPMKGHSHVYWYRQLPEEGLKFMVYLQKENIIDESGMPKERFSAEFPKEGPSILRIQQVVRGDSAAYFCASSPQGDTEAFFGQGTRLTVV.

The V gene is TRBV6-6, the J gene TRBJ1-1; D remains unclear. Germline-derived CDR1 and CDR2 are MNHNY and SVGAGI (reference sequence). V lost 5 bases and J 3 bases, leaving 7 bases between the germline ends. The CDR3 extends over 12 amino acids. The chain's CDR3 is CASSRQYTEAFF. The DNA of the CDR3 is TGTGCCAGCAGTCGTCAGTACACTGAAGCTTTCTTT.

The rearrangement joins TRBV6-5 to TRBJ2-7; 7 positions match TRBD2. This CDR3 is 15 amino acids long. J lost 6 bases, V lost 8 bases, and 16 bases had no gene match. CDR1 is MNHEY and CDR2 is SVGAGI in the germline V gene. CDR3 in DNA: TGTGCCAGCGCCTCCCGGCGGAGCGGGGAATCCGAGCAGTACTTC. Protein sequence: CASASRRSGESEQYF.

The rearrangement links TRBV5-1 to TRBJ2-1; 7 bases line up with TRBD2. The V and J ends lost 4 bases and 7 bases, in that order; junction bases with no gene match: 11. The germline gives CDR1 SGHRS, CDR2 YFSETQ. The CDR3 consists of 15 residues. The CDR3 DNA reads as TGCGCCAGCAGCCGTTGGGGGGAGGGAAGGAATGAGCAGTTCTTC. Translation gives CASSRWGEGRNEQFF.

This chain links TRBV5-1 with TRBJ2-3; D might be TRBD1 (5 bases). V gave up 0 bases and J gave up 5 bases, with 10 bases separating them. Germline V gives CDR1 SGHRS, CDR2 YFSETQ. The CDR3 loop spans 14 amino acids. Here the CDR3 reads CASSLEGLLDTQYF. Here the CDR3 DNA reads TGCGCCAGCAGCTTGGAGGGGCTGTTAGATACGCAGTATTTT.

This rearrangement joins TRBV7-6 to TRBJ2-7; 11 bases are shared with TRBD1. J lost 2 bases, V lost 5 bases, and 8 bases had no gene match. Germline V gives CDR1 SGHVS, CDR2 FNYEAQ. The CDR3 runs to 16 residues. CDR3 protein: CASSPFPGQGAYEQYF. The CDR3 coding sequence is TGTGCCAGCAGCCCTTTTCCGGGACAGGGGGCCTACGAGCAGTACTTC. Filled out from reference TRBV7-6 and TRBJ2-7, the complete variable domain reads GAGVSQSPRYKVTKRGQDVALRCDPISGHVSLYWYRQALGQGPEFLTYFNYEAQQDKSGLPNDRFSAERPEGSISTLTIQRTEQRDSAMYRCASSPFPGQGAYEQYFGPGTRLTVT.

The chain joins TRBV30 to TRBJ2-5, with TRBD2 matching over 8 bases. Trimming cost V 2 bases and J 6 bases; bases outside gene matches: 8. This CDR3 spans 14 amino acids. Germline V gene data show CDR1 as GTSNPN and CDR2 as SVGIG (reference sequence). The CDR3 coding sequence is TGTGCCTGGAGTCCCCCGGGGGGGACAAAGACCCAGTACTTC. Its protein product is CAWSPPGGTKTQYF.

The chain combines TRBV19 with TRBJ1-1; D remains unclear. V lost 5 bases to trimming and J lost 0 bases, with 16 bases between them. Germline V CDR1 and CDR2: LNHDA, SQIVND (reference sequence). The CDR3 has 16 residues. Here the CDR3 DNA reads TGTGCCAGTAGTCCCGAGGTGGGGAGAATGAACACTGAAGCTTTCTTT. It yields the protein CASSPEVGRMNTEAFF.

The chain uses TRBV30 and TRBJ2-3, with 13 bases that match TRBD2. Germline V gene lookup returns CDR1 GTSNPN and CDR2 SVGIG (reference sequence). The trim removed 0 bases at V and 3 bases at J, leaving 6 bases unmatched. CDR3 size: 17 residues. This CDR3 reads CAWSVNRLAGGTDTQYF. In nucleotides, the CDR3 is TGTGCCTGGAGTGTAAACCGACTAGCGGGGGGAACAGATACGCAGTATTTT. Full variable domain (remainder filled in from reference TRBV30 and TRBJ2-3): SQTIHQWPATLVQPVGSPLSLECTVEGTSNPNLYWYRQAAGRGLQLLFYSVGIGQISSEVPQNLSASRPQDRQFILSSKKLLLSDSGFYLCAWSVNRLAGGTDTQYFGPGTRLTVL.

The rearrangement links TRBV16 to TRBJ1-1; D perhaps matches TRBD1 (5 bases). Trimming removed 6 bases at V and 0 bases at J, with 11 bases between. There are 14 residues in the CDR3. In germline, CDR1 is KGHSY, CDR2 FQNENV. CDR3 residues: CASSRGGVNTEAFF. CDR3 nucleotide sequence: TGTGCCAGCAGTCGTGGAGGGGTGAACACTGAAGCTTTCTTT.

In its sample, this clone was seen a few times. This chain links TRBV27 with TRBJ1-1; the match to TRBD1 covers 8 bases. The CDR3 is made up of 14 amino acids. V lost 8 bases to trimming and J lost 1 base; unmatched junction nucleotides: 6. Per germline, CDR1 MNHEY and CDR2 SMNVEV (reference sequence). The CDR3 bases are TGTGCCAGCGCTGAGGACAGGGCGAACACTGAAGCTTTCTTT. Translation: CASAEDRANTEAFF.

This clone was recorded a few times. The same CDR3 can be traced to other DNA sequences in this sample. The rearrangement links TRBV7-6 to TRBJ1-1, with a tentative D call TRBD1 (5 bases). Looked up from germline, CDR1 is SGHVS and CDR2 is FNYEAQ. This CDR3 is built from 13 residues. V gave up 5 bases and J gave up 1 base, with 8 bases separating them. CDR3 region: CASSLDRNTEAFF. The DNA for the CDR3 is TGTGCCAGCAGCCTTGACAGGAACACTGAAGCTTTCTTT.

This chain uses TRBV6-5 with TRBJ1-1, with unresolved D. V lost 5 bases and J 1 base, leaving 8 bases between the germline ends. Germline V gives CDR1 MNHEY, CDR2 SVGAGI. This CDR3 contains 13 residues. CDR3: CASSPHENTEAFF. The CDR3 nucleotides are TGTGCCAGCAGTCCACATGAGAACACTGAAGCTTTCTTT.

V gene TRBV7-9 combines with J gene TRBJ1-2; D gene unclear. Germline V lookup: CDR1 SEHNR, CDR2 FQNEAQ (reference sequence). There are 13 residues in the CDR3. V lost 5 bases, J lost 6 bases, and 13 bases lay in between. The CDR3 protein is CASSPVGSDGYTF. CDR3 coding DNA: TGTGCCAGCAGCCCCGTCGGGAGCGATGGCTACACCTTC.

The genes are TRBV4-2 and TRBJ2-5, with D possibly TRBD2 on 6 matching bases. CDR1 and CDR2 from the germline V gene are LGHNA and YNFKEQ. The CDR3 sequence is 16 residues long. With 0 bases removed from V and 5 bases from J, the gap between germline ends came to 16 bases. In nucleotides, the CDR3 is TGTGCCAGCAGCCAAGAGGAGCGGAGGGCGGGGGAGACCCAGTACTTC. As protein: CASSQEERRAGETQYF.

This chain joins TRBV15 and TRBJ2-2; the match to TRBD2 covers 11 bases. Trimming at V came to 3 bases and at J to 2 bases, leaving 5 bases not matched to a gene. Germline loops: CDR1 LNHNV, CDR2 YYDKDF (reference sequence). CDR3 size: 17 residues. CDR3 in DNA: TGTGCCACCAGCAGCAATCTAGCGGGGGGAAACACCGGGGAGCTGTTTTTT. Amino acid sequence: CATSSNLAGGNTGELFF.

This clone was observed once. V and J are TRBV9 and TRBJ2-3; 8 nucleotides agree with TRBD2. The CDR3 runs 14 residues. The germline V gene has CDR1 SGDLS and CDR2 YYNGEE. V shed 4 bases and J 1 base; nucleotides not matched to a gene: 2. The CDR3 nucleotides read TGTGCCAGCAGCCGGCGGGAGGGCACAGATACGCAGTATTTT. Translating it yields CASSRREGTDTQYF.

V is TRBV27 and J is TRBJ1-4, with D perhaps matching TRBD1 (5 bases). V shed 8 bases and J shed 8 bases, with 18 bases lying between them. The CDR3 covers 14 residues. CDR1 and CDR2 (germline): MNHEY, SMNVEV (reference sequence). CDR3 loop: CASRRAGQGEKLFF. Written as DNA, the CDR3 is TGTGCCAGCCGGAGGGCAGGGCAAGGGGAAAAACTGTTTTTT.

CDR3 region: CASSLRRGLAGLETQYF. The DNA of the CDR3 is TGTGCCAGCAGCTTGCGTAGGGGACTAGCGGGGTTAGAGACCCAGTACTTC. J is TRBJ2-5 and V is TRBV7-9, with 13 bases lining up with TRBD2. Germline lookup yields CDR1 SEHNR and CDR2 FQNEAQ (reference sequence). The CDR3 is 17 residues long. V shed 3 bases, J shed 4 bases, and the junction held 8 bases outside the gene matches.

The V call is TRBV10-1, the J call TRBJ1-2; perhaps TRBD1 as D (6 bases). This CDR3 spans 13 amino acids. CDR1 and CDR2 (germline): WNHNN, SYGVQD (reference sequence). V lost 6 bases to trimming and J lost 6 bases, with 14 bases between them. CDR3 loop: CASRPTGTNGYTF. CDR3 DNA: TGCGCCAGCAGGCCCACCGGGACAAATGGCTACACCTTC.

Concerning this clone: The same CDR3 can be traced to other DNA sequences in this sample. The rearrangement joins TRBV6-5 to TRBJ2-5, with 7 bases identical to TRBD2. J was trimmed by 5 bases and V by 0 bases; bases with no gene match: 9. Germline V CDR1 and CDR2: MNHEY, SVGAGI. The CDR3 runs 16 residues. The CDR3 coding sequence is TGTGCCAGCAGTTACTCGGGTTCTGCGGGAGAGGAGACCCAGTACTTC. Its protein is CASSYSGSAGEETQYF.

The chain has TRBV5-1 and TRBJ2-5; 9 positions match TRBD2. Germline CDR1 SGHRS, CDR2 YFSETQ. The length of the CDR3 is 16 residues. The V segment lost 2 bases and the J segment 2 bases; nucleotides outside the gene matches: 7. The CDR3 DNA follows: TGCGCCAGCAGCTTAATAGCGGGAGTGGGACAAGAGACCCAGTACTTC. Translated: CASSLIAGVGQETQYF. Based on the CDR3 plus reference TRBV5-1 and TRBJ2-5, the full variable domain is KAGVTQTPRYLIKTRGQQVTLSCSPISGHRSVSWYQQTPGQGLQFLFEYFSETQRNKGNFPGRFSGRQFSNSRSEMNVSTLELGDSALYLCASSLIAGVGQETQYFGPGTRLLVL.

The CDR3 region has the DNA TGTGCCAGTACGAGCTCTGGGGCCAACGTCCTGACTTTC. Encoded protein: CASTSSGANVLTF. V and J are TRBV19 and TRBJ2-6; D gene uncertain. Trimming cost V 7 bases and J 0 bases, with 4 bases left between them. Germline values: CDR1 LNHDA, CDR2 SQIVND (reference sequence). The CDR3 is made up of 13 amino acids.

The gene calls are TRBV7-6 and TRBJ2-1, with D perhaps TRBD2 (6 bases). Trimming took off 2 bases at V and 0 bases at J, with 11 bases between the two ends. CDR1 and CDR2 (germline): SGHVS, FNYEAQ. The length of the CDR3 is 16 residues. CDR3 region: CASSLLLALSYNEQFF. The DNA of the CDR3 is TGTGCCAGCAGCTTATTACTAGCCCTCTCCTACAATGAGCAGTTCTTC.

This clone was recorded once. The chain links TRBV28 to TRBJ2-5; 10 nucleotides line up with TRBD2. Germline V CDR1 and CDR2: MDHEN, SYDVKM. The CDR3 runs 15 residues. The V gene end was trimmed by 6 bases and the J gene end by 0 bases; junction bases not matched to a gene: 4. CDR3 DNA: TGTGCCAGCAGGCCGGGACTAGCGTACCAAGAGACCCAGTACTTC. It codes for CASRPGLAYQETQYF.

The chain joins TRBV30 to TRBJ1-2; 7 positions match TRBD1. CDR3 size: 15 residues. CDR1 GTSNPN and CDR2 SVGIG come from the germline V gene (reference sequence). With V trimmed by 2 bases and J by 8 bases, 14 bases remained unmatched. CDR3 nucleotide sequence: TGTGCCTGGAGTTCGGGACAGCCAGGAGCGTGGGGCTACACCTTC. As protein: CAWSSGQPGAWGYTF. Full variable domain (outside the CDR3, taken from reference TRBV30 and TRBJ1-2): SQTIHQWPATLVQPVGSPLSLECTVEGTSNPNLYWYRQAAGRGLQLLFYSVGIGQISSEVPQNLSASRPQDRQFILSSKKLLLSDSGFYLCAWSSGQPGAWGYTFGSGTRLTVV.

In this sample, this clone turned up a few times. The chain joins TRBV27 to TRBJ1-3; D uncertain. The V gene's germline CDR1 is MNHEY and CDR2 SMNVEV (reference sequence). CDR3 length: 11 residues. The germline V and J ends were trimmed by 8 bases and 4 bases, with 6 bases remaining between them. The CDR3 region is CASRLGNTIYF. CDR3 sequence (DNA): TGTGCCAGCCGGTTGGGAAACACCATATATTTT.

The V gene is TRBV10-2, the J gene TRBJ1-2; TRBD1 matches at 7 bases. Germline V gives CDR1 WSHSY, CDR2 SAAADI. Trimming removed 6 bases from V and 4 bases from J; junction bases left unmatched: 11. CDR3 size: 15 residues. The chain's CDR3 is CASSGVGGQGYGYTF. DNA of the CDR3: TGCGCCAGCAGCGGTGTAGGGGGCCAGGGCTATGGCTACACCTTC.

This rearrangement joins TRBV11-3 to TRBJ1-1, with 7 bases matching TRBD1. Germline CDR1 is SGHNT and CDR2 is YENEEA. V dropped 1 base and J dropped 5; count of bases not matched to a gene: 13. The CDR3 has 17 residues. CDR3 sequence: CASSLVRGDTGQTEAFF. The CDR3 DNA follows: TGTGCCAGCAGCTTAGTCAGGGGGGACACGGGGCAGACTGAAGCTTTCTTT.